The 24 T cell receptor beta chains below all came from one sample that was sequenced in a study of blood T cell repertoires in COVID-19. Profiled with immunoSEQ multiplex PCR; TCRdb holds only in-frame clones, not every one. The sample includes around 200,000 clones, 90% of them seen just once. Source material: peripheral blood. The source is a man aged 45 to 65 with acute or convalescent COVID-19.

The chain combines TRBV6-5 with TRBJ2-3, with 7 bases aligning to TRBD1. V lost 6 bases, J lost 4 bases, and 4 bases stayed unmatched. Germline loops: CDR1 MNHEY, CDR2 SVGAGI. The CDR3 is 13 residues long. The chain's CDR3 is CASSDQGADTQYF. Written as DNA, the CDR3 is TGTGCCAGCAGCGATCAGGGGGCAGATACGCAGTATTTT.

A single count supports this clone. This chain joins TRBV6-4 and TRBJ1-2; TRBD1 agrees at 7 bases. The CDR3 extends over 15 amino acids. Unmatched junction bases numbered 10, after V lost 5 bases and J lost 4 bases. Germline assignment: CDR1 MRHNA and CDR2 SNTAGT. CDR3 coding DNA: TGTGCCAGCAGTCCTGAGACAGGGTCGATCTATGGCTACACCTTC. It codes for CASSPETGSIYGYTF.

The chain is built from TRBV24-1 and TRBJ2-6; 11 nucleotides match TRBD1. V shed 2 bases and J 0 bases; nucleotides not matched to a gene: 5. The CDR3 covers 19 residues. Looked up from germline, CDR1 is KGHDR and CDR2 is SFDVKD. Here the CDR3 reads CATSDSPGQGDSGANVLTF. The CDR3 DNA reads TGTGCCACCAGTGATTCACCGGGACAGGGGGACTCTGGGGCCAACGTCCTGACTTTC.

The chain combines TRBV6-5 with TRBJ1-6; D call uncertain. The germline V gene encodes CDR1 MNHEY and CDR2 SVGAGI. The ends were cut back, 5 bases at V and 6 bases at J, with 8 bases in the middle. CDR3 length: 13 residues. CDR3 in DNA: TGTGCCAGCAGTAAACAGCCTAATTCACCCCTCCACTTT. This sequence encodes CASSKQPNSPLHF.

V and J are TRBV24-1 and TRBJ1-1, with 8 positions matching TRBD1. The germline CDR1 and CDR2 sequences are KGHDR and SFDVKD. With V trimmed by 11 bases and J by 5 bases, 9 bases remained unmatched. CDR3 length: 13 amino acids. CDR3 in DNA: TGTGCCATCTCGACAGGGGATACAACTGAAGCTTTCTTT. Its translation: CAISTGDTTEAFF.

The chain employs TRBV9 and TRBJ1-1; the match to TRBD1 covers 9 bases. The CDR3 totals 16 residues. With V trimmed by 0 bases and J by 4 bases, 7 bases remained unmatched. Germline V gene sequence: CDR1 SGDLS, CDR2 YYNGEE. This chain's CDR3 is CASSVDGTGMGTEAFF. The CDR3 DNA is TGTGCCAGCAGCGTAGATGGGACAGGGATGGGCACTGAAGCTTTCTTT. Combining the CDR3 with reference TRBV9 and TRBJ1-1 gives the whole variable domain DSGVTQTPKHLITATGQRVTLRCSPRSGDLSVYWYQQSLDQGLQFLIQYYNGEERAKGNILERFSAQQFPDLHSELNLSSLELGDSALYFCASSVDGTGMGTEAFFGQGTRLTVV.

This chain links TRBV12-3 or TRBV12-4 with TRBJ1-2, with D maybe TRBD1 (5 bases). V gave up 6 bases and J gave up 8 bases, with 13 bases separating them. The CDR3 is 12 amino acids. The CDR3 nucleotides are TGTGCCAGCAGCCCCCGGGGGTCCGGCTACACCTTC. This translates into CASSPRGSGYTF.

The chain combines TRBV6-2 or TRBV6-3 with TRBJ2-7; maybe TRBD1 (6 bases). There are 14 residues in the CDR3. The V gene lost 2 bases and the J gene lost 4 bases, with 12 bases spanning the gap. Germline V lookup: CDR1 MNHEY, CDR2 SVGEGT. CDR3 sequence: CASSYLLGAYEQYV. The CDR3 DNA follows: TGTGCCAGCAGTTACCTTCTGGGGGCTTACGAGCAGTACGTC.

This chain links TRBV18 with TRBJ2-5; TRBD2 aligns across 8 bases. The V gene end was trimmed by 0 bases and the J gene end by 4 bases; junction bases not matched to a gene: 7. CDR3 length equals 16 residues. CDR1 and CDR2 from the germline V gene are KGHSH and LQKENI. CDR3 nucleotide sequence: TGTGCCAGCTCACCACCTCGGACTAGCAGGAGAGAGACCCAGTACTTC. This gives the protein CASSPPRTSRRETQYF. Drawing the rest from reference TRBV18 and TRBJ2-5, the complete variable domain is NAGVMQNPRHLVRRRGQEARLRCSPMKGHSHVYWYRQLPEEGLKFMVYLQKENIIDESGMPKERFSAEFPKEGPSILRIQQVVRGDSAAYFCASSPPRTSRRETQYFGPGTRLLVL.

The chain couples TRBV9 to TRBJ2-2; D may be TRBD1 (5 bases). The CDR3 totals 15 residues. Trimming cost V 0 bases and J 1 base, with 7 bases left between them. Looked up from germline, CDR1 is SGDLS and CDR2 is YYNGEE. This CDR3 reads CASSVARGNTGELFF. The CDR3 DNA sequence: TGTGCCAGCAGCGTAGCTAGGGGGAACACCGGGGAGCTGTTTTTT.

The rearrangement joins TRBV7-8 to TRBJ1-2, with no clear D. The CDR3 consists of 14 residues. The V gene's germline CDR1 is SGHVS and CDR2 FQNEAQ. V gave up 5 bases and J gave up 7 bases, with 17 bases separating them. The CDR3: CASSEQRVLGGYTF. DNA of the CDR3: TGTGCCAGCAGCGAGCAGCGGGTTTTAGGTGGCTACACCTTC. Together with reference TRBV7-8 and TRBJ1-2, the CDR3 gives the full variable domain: GAGVSQSPRYKVAKRGQDVALRCDPISGHVSLFWYQQALGQGPEFLTYFQNEAQLDKSGLPSDRFFAERPEGSVSTLKIQRTQQEDSAVYLCASSEQRVLGGYTFGSGTRLTVV.

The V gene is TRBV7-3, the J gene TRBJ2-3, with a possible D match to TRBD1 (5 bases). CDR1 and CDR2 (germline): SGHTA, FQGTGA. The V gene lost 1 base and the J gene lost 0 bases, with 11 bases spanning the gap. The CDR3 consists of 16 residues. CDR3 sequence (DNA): TGTGCCAGCAGCTTAATAACGACAGTCAGCACAGATACGCAGTATTTT. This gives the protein CASSLITTVSTDTQYF.

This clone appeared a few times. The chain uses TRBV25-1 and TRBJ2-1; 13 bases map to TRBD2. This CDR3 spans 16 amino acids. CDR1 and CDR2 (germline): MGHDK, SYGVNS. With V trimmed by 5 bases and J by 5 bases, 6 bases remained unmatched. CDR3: CASSQLGTSGNNEQFF. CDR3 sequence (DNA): TGTGCCAGCAGTCAACTAGGGACTAGCGGGAACAATGAGCAGTTCTTC. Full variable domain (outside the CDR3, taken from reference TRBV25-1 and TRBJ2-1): EADIYQTPRYLVIGTGKKITLECSQTMGHDKMYWYQQDPGMELHLIHYSYGVNSTEKGDLSSESTVSRIRTEHFPLTLESARPSHTSQYLCASSQLGTSGNNEQFFGPGTRLTVL.

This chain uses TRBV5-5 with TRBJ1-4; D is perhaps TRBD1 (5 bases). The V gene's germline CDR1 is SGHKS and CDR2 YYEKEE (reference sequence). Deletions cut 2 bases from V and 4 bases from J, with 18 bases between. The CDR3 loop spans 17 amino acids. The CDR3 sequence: CASSLPSTGEINEKLFF. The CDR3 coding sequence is TGTGCCAGCAGCTTACCTTCTACAGGCGAAATTAATGAAAAACTGTTTTTT.

Written as DNA, the CDR3 is TGTGCCAGCAGTTCGGGTACAGGGCTCTGGATGGAGCAGTACGTC. Protein: CASSSGTGLWMEQYV. The gene calls are TRBV28 and TRBJ2-7, with D perhaps TRBD1 (6 bases). The CDR3 spans 15 residues. Germline CDR1 and CDR2: MDHEN and SYDVKM. The ends were cut back, 4 bases at V and 7 bases at J, with 20 bases in the middle.

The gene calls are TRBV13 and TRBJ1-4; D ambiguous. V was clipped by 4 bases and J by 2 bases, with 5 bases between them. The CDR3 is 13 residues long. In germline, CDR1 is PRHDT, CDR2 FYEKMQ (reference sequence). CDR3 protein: CASSSPTNEKLFF. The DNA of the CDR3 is TGTGCCAGCAGCTCCCCGACTAATGAAAAACTGTTTTTT.

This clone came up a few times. For the CDR3, the DNA is TGTGCCAGCAGCGTAACTAGCCAAAGCTACGAGCAGTACTTC. Translated, it gives CASSVTSQSYEQYF. J is TRBJ2-7 and V is TRBV9; weak D call: TRBD2 (6 bases). The CDR3 is 14 amino acids. Trimming left V 1 base short and J 3 bases short, with 11 bases between. Germline V gene sequence: CDR1 SGDLS, CDR2 YYNGEE.

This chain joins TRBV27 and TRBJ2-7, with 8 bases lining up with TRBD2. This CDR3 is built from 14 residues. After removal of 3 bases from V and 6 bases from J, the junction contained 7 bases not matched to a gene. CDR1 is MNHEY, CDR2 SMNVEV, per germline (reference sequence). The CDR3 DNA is TGTGCCAGCAGTTTTAAGGTAGCGGGATTCGAGCAGTACTTC. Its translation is CASSFKVAGFEQYF.

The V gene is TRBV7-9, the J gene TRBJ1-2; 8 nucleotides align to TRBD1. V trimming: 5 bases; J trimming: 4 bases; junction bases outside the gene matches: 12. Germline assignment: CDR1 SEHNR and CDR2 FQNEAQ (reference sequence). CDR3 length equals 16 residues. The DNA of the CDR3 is TGTGCCAGCAGCGAGGCCAGGGGGCCCTCCCCCTATGGCTACACCTTC. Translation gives CASSEARGPSPYGYTF. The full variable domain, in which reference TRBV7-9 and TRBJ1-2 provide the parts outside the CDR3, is DTGVSQNPRHKITKRGQNVTFRCDPISEHNRLYWYRQTLGQGPEFLTYFQNEAQLEKSRLLSDRFSAERPKGSFSTLEIQRTEQGDSAMYLCASSEARGPSPYGYTFGSGTRLTVV.

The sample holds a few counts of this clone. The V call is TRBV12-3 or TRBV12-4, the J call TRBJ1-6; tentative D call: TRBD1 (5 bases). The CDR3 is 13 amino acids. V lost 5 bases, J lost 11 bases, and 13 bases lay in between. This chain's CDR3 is CASSPGERAPLHF. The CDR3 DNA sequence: TGTGCCAGCAGTCCGGGGGAACGGGCACCCCTCCACTTT.

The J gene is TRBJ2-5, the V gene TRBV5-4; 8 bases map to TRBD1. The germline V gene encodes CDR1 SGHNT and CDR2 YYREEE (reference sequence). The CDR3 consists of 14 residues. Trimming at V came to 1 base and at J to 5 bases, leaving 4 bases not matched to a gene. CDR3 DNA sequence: TGTGCCAGCAGCTTGAAGACAGGGGTCGAGACCCAGTACTTC. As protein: CASSLKTGVETQYF.

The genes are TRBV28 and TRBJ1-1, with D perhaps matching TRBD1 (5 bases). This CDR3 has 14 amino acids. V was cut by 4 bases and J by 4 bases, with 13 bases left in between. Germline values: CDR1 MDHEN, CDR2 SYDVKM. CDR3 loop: CASSSPQGSTEAFF. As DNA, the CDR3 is TGTGCCAGCAGTTCTCCCCAGGGCTCCACTGAAGCTTTCTTT.

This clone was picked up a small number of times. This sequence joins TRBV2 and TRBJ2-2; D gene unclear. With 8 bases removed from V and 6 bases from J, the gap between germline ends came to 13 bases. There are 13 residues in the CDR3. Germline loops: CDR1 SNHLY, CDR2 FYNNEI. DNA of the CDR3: TGTGCCAGCGCCGTCGCAAGCCCCGGGGAGCTGTTTTTT. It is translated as CASAVASPGELFF.

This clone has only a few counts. CDR3 sequence reads: CASSSWGLSSYEQYF. CDR3 in DNA: TGTGCCAGCAGCTCCTGGGGGCTAAGCTCCTACGAGCAGTACTTC. V and J are TRBV5-4 and TRBJ2-7; TRBD1 is a possible D gene (6 bases). V gave up 3 bases and J gave up 0 bases, with 13 bases separating them. This CDR3 spans 15 amino acids. The germline gives CDR1 SGHNT, CDR2 YYREEE (reference sequence).